One and the same sample provided the 15 T cell receptor beta chains below, sequenced in a study of cytomegalovirus exposure and HLA in healthy donors. Using immunoSEQ multiplex PCR, the repertoire was profiled, and TCRdb retains in-frame clones only, with some absent. The sample consists of over 150,000 clones, around 96% of them appearing once. Material: PBMCs. Every receptor here comes from a woman younger than 35 in good health and CMV-seronegative.

J is TRBJ1-5 and V is TRBV6-6; D is unclear. Per germline, CDR1 MNHNY and CDR2 SVGAGI (reference sequence). V was cut by 5 bases and J by 6 bases, with 14 bases left in between. CDR3 length: 14 amino acids. The CDR3 is CASSPRGRSQPQHF. CDR3 DNA sequence: TGTGCCAGCAGTCCGCGAGGTAGGAGTCAGCCCCAGCATTTT.

The chain has TRBV2 and TRBJ1-4, with 9 nucleotides matching TRBD1. CDR1 is SNHLY and CDR2 is FYNNEI in the germline V gene. V lost 2 bases, J lost 7 bases, and 5 bases stayed unmatched. CDR3 length equals 15 residues. CDR3 nucleotides: TGTGCCAGCAGTGAAACGGACAGGGGTAGTGAAAAACTGTTTTTT. This codes for CASSETDRGSEKLFF.

This clone was seen a single time. The CDR3 spells CASSLARQGDNEQFF. DNA for the CDR3: TGCGCCAGCAGCTTGGCCAGGCAGGGGGACAATGAGCAGTTCTTC. The chain links TRBV5-1 to TRBJ2-1; TRBD1 aligns across 7 bases. Germline V CDR1 and CDR2: SGHRS, YFSETQ. This CDR3 region has 15 residues. Germline trimming cut 0 bases from V and 5 bases from J; bases unmatched to any gene: 5.

The V call is TRBV21-1, the J call TRBJ2-5; TRBD2, the D gene given by the table, was not confirmed from the DNA. TRBV21-1 is annotated as a pseudogene. This CDR3 has 16 residues. CDR3 sequence (DNA): TGTGCCAGCAGCAAAGGACTAGCGGACTCCCAAGAGACCCAGTACTTC. Its translation is CASSKGLADSQETQYF.

V usage is TRBV4-3 and J usage is TRBJ1-4; possibly TRBD1 for D (5 bases). The V end lost 2 bases, the J end lost 6 bases, and 13 bases lay between the germline ends. CDR1 and CDR2 from the germline V gene are LGHNA and YSLEER. This CDR3 spans 15 amino acids. The CDR3 DNA follows: TGCGCCAGCAGCCAATATGAAGGGGCTGATGAAAAACTGTTTTTT. It specifies CASSQYEGADEKLFF.

This clone was seen just once. The CDR3 region has the DNA TGCAGCGTTGAAGTCAGGGGGGACAGAACCTACGAGCAGTACTTC. This gives the protein CSVEVRGDRTYEQYF. The chain combines TRBV29-1 with TRBJ2-7; possibly TRBD1 for D (7 bases). Trimming took off 1 base at V and 2 bases at J, with 15 bases between the two ends. There are 15 residues in the CDR3. Looked up from germline, CDR1 is SQVTM and CDR2 is ANQGSEA.

This rearrangement joins TRBV25-1 to TRBJ1-4; D is ambiguous. CDR3 size: 14 residues. Germline-derived CDR1 and CDR2 are MGHDK and SYGVNS. V lost 1 base and J lost 8, with 11 bases in between. The CDR3 here is CASSEFRSGEKLFF. The CDR3 DNA reads TGTGCCAGCAGTGAATTTAGGAGCGGCGAAAAACTGTTTTTT.

The rearrangement joins TRBV25-1 to TRBJ1-6; 8 nucleotides line up with TRBD1. Germline V lookup: CDR1 MGHDK, CDR2 SYGVNS. The V gene end was trimmed by 6 bases and the J gene end by 9 bases; junction bases not matched to a gene: 19. The CDR3 length is 18 residues. The CDR3 sequence is CASRAITTGTGGSSPLHF. The DNA of the CDR3 is TGTGCCAGCAGAGCTATTACAACCGGGACAGGTGGGAGTTCACCCCTCCACTTT.

V is TRBV15 and J is TRBJ2-2; weak D call: TRBD2 (6 bases). CDR1 and CDR2 from the germline V gene are LNHNV and YYDKDF (reference sequence). V lost 1 base and J 4 bases, leaving 10 bases between the germline ends. The CDR3 has 15 residues. The DNA of the CDR3 is TGTGCCACCAGCAGAGTTGGGGGGTCCACCGGGGAGCTGTTTTTT. Translated: CATSRVGGSTGELFF.

The chain has TRBV7-9 and TRBJ2-7; 8 bases map to TRBD2. The CDR3 is 15 residues long. The germline CDR1 and CDR2 sequences are SEHNR and FQNEAQ (reference sequence). V shed 5 bases and J 0 bases; nucleotides not matched to a gene: 6. CDR3 protein: CASSTRGGSSYEQYF. DNA for the CDR3: TGTGCCAGCAGCACCCGGGGGGGGAGCTCCTACGAGCAGTACTTC.

The V and J genes are TRBV4-3 and TRBJ1-5; no clear D. Trimming shortened V by 0 bases and J by 0 bases, and 12 bases separated the two germline ends. Germline CDR1 reads LGHNA; CDR2 reads YSLEER. The CDR3 sequence is 17 residues long. The chain's CDR3 is CASSQDGSPPSNQPQHF. The CDR3, as DNA: TGCGCCAGCAGCCAAGATGGCAGTCCTCCTAGCAATCAGCCCCAGCATTTT.

The rearrangement uses TRBV27 and TRBJ2-7, with D possibly TRBD1 on 6 matching bases. Trimming took off 5 bases at V and 12 bases at J, with 20 bases between the two ends. Per germline, CDR1 MNHEY and CDR2 SMNVEV (reference sequence). CDR3 length equals 13 residues. CDR3 residues: CASSPGTSWSLYF. In nucleotides, the CDR3 is TGTGCCAGCAGTCCCGGGACATCCTGGAGCCTGTACTTC.

This clone has just one count. The chain carries TRBV11-1 and TRBJ2-5; maybe TRBD1 (5 bases). V was trimmed by 5 bases and J by 3 bases, leaving 10 bases between them. The germline V gene encodes CDR1 SGHAT and CDR2 FQDESV (reference sequence). The CDR3 runs to 13 residues. Here the CDR3 reads CASSRQPKETQYF. In nucleotides, the CDR3 is TGTGCCAGCAGCCGACAGCCCAAAGAGACCCAGTACTTC.

The chain combines TRBV29-1 with TRBJ1-2; 12 bases are shared with TRBD1. Germline V gives CDR1 SQVTM, CDR2 ANQGSEA. This CDR3 region has 15 residues. V shed 0 bases, J shed 8 bases, and the junction held 7 bases outside the gene matches. The CDR3 sequence is CSVEDGTGGAEGYTF. Written as DNA, the CDR3 is TGCAGCGTTGAAGACGGGACAGGGGGCGCGGAGGGCTACACCTTC.

V is TRBV2 and J is TRBJ2-5, with TRBD2 as a possible D gene (6 bases). CDR1 and CDR2 (germline): SNHLY, FYNNEI. Trimming removed 4 bases at V and 0 bases at J, with 9 bases between. The CDR3 sequence is 14 residues long. In DNA, the CDR3 is TGTGCCAGCAGTGGGTTAGCGGACCAAGAGACCCAGTACTTC. As protein: CASSGLADQETQYF.